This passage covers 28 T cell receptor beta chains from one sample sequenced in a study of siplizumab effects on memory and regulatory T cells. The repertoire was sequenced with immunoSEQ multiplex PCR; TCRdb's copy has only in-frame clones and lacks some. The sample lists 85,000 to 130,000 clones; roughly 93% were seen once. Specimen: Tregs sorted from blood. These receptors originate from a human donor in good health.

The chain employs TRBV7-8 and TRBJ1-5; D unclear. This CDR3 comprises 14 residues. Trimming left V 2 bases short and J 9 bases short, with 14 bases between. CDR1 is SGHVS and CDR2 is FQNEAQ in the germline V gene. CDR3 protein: CASSLSREAGPQHF. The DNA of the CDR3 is TGTGCCAGCAGCTTAAGTCGGGAAGCGGGGCCCCAGCATTTT.

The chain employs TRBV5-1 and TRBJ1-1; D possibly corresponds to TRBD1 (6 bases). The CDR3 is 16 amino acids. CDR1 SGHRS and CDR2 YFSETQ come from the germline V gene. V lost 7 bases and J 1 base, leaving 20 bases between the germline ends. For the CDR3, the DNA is TGCGCCAGCCGTGAACGGGGGGCTTTAGGGAACACTGAAGCTTTCTTT. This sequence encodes CASRERGALGNTEAFF.

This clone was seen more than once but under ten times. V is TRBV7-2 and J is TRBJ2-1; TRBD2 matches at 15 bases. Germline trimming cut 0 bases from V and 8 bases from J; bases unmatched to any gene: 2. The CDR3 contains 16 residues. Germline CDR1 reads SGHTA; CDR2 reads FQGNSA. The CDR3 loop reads CASSLAGLAGGHEQFF. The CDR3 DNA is TGTGCCAGCAGCTTAGCGGGACTAGCGGGGGGTCATGAGCAGTTCTTC.

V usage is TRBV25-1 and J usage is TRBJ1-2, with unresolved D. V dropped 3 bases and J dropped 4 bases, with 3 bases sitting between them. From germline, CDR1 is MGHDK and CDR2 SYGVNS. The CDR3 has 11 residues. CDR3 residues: CASSDLYGYTF. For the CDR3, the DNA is TGTGCCAGCAGTGATCTCTATGGCTACACCTTC.

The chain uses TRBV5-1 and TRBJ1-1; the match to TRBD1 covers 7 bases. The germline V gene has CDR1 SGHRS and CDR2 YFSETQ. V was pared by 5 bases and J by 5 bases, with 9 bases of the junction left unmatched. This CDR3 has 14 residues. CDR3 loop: CASSYDRVRTEAFF. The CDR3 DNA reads TGCGCCAGCAGTTACGACAGGGTTCGGACTGAAGCTTTCTTT.

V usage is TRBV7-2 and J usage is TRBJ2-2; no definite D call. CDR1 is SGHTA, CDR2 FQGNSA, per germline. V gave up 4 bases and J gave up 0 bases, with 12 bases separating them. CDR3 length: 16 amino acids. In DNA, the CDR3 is TGTGCCAGCAGCTCCTACACGACCGCGAACACCGGGGAGCTGTTTTTT. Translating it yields CASSSYTTANTGELFF.

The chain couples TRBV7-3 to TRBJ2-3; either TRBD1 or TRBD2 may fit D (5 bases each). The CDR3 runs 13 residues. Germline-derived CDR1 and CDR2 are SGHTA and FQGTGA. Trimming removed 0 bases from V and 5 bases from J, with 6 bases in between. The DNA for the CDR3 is TGTGCCAGCAGCTTAACGGGGGTAGATACGCAGTATTTT. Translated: CASSLTGVDTQYF.

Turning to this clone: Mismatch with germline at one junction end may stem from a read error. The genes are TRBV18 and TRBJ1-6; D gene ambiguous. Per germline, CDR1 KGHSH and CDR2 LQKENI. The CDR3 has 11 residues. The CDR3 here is CASSDNSPLHF. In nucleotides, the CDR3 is TGTGCCAGCTCCGATAATTCACCCCTCCACTTT. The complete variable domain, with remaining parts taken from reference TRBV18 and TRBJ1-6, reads NAGVMQNPRHLVRRRGQEARLRCSPMKGHSHVYWYRQLPEEGLKFMVYLQKENIIDESGMPKERFSAEFPKEGPSILRIQQVVRGDSAAYFCASSDNSPLHFGNGTRLTVT.

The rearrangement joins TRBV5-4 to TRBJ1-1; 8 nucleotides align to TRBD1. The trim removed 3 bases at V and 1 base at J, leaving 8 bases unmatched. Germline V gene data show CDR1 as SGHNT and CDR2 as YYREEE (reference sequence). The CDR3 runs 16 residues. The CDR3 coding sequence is TGTGCCAGCAGCTCAAGGACAGGGAATGGGAACACTGAAGCTTTCTTT. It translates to CASSSRTGNGNTEAFF.

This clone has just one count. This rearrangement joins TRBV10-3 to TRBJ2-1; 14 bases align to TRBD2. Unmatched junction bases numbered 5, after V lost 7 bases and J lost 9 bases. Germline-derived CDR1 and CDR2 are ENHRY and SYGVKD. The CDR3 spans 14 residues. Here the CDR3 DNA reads TGTGCCATCATGACTAGCGGGAGGGCCGTTGAGCAGTTCTTC. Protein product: CAIMTSGRAVEQFF.

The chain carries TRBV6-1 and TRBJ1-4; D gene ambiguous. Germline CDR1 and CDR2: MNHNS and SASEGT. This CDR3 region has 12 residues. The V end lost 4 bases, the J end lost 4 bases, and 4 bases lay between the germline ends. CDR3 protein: CASSVGNEKLFF. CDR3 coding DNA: TGTGCCAGCAGTGTCGGTAATGAAAAACTGTTTTTT.

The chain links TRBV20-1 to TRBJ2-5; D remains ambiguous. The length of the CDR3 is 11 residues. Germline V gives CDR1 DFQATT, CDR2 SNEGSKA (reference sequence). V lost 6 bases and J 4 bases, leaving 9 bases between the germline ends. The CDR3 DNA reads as TGCAGTGCCGGATCCCGAGAGACCCAGTACTTC. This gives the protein CSAGSRETQYF.

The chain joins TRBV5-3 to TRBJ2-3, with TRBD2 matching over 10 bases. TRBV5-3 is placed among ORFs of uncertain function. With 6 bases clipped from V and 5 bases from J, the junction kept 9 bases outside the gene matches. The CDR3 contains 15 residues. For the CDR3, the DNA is TGTGCCAGAAATCCCGGGACTAGCGTGATAGATACGCAGTATTTT. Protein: CARNPGTSVIDTQYF.

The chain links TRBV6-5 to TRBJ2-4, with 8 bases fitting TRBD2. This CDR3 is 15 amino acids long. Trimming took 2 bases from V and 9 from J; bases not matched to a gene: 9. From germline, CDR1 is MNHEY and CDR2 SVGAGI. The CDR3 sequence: CASSYPLGRGAIQYF. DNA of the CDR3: TGTGCCAGCAGTTACCCCCTCGGGAGGGGGGCCATTCAGTACTTC.

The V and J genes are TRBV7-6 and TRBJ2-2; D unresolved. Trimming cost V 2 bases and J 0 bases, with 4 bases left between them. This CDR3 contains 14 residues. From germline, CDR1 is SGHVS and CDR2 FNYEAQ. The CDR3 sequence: CASSLLSNTGELFF. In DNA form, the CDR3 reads TGTGCCAGCAGCTTACTTTCGAACACCGGGGAGCTGTTTTTT.

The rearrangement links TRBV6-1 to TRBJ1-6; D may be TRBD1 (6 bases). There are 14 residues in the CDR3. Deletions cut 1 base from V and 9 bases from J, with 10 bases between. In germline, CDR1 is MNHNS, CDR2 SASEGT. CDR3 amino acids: CASSEVGGGSPLHF. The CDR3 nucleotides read TGTGCCAGCAGTGAAGTTGGGGGCGGTTCACCCCTCCACTTT.

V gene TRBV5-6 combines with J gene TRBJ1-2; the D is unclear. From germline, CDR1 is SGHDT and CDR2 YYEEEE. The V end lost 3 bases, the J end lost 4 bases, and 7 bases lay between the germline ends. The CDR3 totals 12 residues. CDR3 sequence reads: CASSYNAYGYTF. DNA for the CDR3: TGTGCCAGCAGCTACAACGCCTATGGCTACACCTTC.

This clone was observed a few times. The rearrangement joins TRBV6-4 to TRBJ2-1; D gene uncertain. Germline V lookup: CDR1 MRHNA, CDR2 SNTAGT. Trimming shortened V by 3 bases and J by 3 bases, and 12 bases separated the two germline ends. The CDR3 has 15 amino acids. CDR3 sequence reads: CASSEEALGYNEQFF. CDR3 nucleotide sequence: TGTGCCAGCAGTGAAGAGGCCCTCGGCTACAATGAGCAGTTCTTC.

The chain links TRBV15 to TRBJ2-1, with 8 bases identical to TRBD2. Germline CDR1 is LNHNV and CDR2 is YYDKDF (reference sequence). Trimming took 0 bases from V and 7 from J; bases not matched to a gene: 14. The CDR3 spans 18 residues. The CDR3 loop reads CATSRDLLSGLAWNEQFF. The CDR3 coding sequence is TGTGCCACCAGCAGAGATCTTCTTTCCGGACTAGCATGGAATGAGCAGTTCTTC.

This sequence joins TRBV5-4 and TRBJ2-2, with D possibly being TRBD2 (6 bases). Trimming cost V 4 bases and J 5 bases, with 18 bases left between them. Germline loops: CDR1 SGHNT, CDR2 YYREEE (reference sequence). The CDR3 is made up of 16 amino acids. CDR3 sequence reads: CASSGTGISSTGELFF. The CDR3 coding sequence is TGTGCCAGCAGCGGGACTGGTATTAGTAGTACCGGGGAGCTGTTTTTT. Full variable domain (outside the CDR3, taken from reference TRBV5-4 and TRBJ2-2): ETGVTQSPTHLIKTRGQQVTLRCSSQSGHNTVSWYQQALGQGPQFIFQYYREEENGRGNFPPRFSGLQFPNYSSELNVNALELDDSALYLCASSGTGISSTGELFFGEGSRLTVL.

The CDR3 DNA is TGCGCCAGCAGCAGAACTCGGGACAGGGCGTCTGGCTACACCTTC. Protein sequence: CASSRTRDRASGYTF. This chain connects TRBV5-1 to TRBJ1-2; 9 nucleotides agree with TRBD1. The J segment lost 7 bases and the V segment lost 4 bases, leaving 11 bases of the junction unmatched. Germline V gene data show CDR1 as SGHRS and CDR2 as YFSETQ. CDR3 length: 15 residues.

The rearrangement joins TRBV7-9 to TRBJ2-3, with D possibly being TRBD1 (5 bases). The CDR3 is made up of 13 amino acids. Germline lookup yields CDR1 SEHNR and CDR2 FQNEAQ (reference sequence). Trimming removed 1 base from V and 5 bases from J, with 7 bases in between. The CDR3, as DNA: TGTGCCAGCAGCTTAGTCGACAGAGATACGCAGTATTTT. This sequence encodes CASSLVDRDTQYF. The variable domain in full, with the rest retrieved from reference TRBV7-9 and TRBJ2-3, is DTGVSQNPRHKITKRGQNVTFRCDPISEHNRLYWYRQTLGQGPEFLTYFQNEAQLEKSRLLSDRFSAERPKGSFSTLEIQRTEQGDSAMYLCASSLVDRDTQYFGPGTRLTVL.

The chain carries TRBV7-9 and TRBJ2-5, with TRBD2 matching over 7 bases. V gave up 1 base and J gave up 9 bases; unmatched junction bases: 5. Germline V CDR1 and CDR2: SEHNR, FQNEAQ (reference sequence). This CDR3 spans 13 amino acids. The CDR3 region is CASSLGGSVAQYF. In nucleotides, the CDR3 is TGTGCCAGCAGCTTAGGCGGGAGCGTGGCCCAGTACTTC. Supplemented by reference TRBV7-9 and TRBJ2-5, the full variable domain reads DTGVSQNPRHKITKRGQNVTFRCDPISEHNRLYWYRQTLGQGPEFLTYFQNEAQLEKSRLLSDRFSAERPKGSFSTLEIQRTEQGDSAMYLCASSLGGSVAQYFGPGTRLLVL.

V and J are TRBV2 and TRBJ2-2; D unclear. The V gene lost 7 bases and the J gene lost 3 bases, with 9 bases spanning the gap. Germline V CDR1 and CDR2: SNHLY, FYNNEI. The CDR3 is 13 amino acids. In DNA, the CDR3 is TGTGCCAGCAAACGGGTGTACACCGGGGAGCTGTTTTTT. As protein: CASKRVYTGELFF.

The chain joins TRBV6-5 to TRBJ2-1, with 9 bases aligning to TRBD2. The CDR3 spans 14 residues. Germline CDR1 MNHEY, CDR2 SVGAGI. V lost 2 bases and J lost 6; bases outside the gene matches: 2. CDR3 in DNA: TGTGCCAGCAGTTACGCGGGGGGGCTCAATGAGCAGTTCTTC. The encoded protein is CASSYAGGLNEQFF.

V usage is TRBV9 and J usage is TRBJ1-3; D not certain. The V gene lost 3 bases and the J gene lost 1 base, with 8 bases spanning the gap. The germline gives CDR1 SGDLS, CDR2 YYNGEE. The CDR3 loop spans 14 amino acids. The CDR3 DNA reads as TGTGCCAGCAGCGGACACGGTTCTGGAAACACCATATATTTT. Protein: CASSGHGSGNTIYF.

For the CDR3, the DNA is TGCGCCAGCAGCCAAGAGAGTCCACAGGGGGCGCGTGAAAAACTGTTTTTT. Translation gives CASSQESPQGAREKLFF. The rearrangement uses TRBV4-1 and TRBJ1-4, with TRBD1 matching over 9 bases. CDR1 is MGHRA, CDR2 YSYEKL, per germline. There are 17 residues in the CDR3. V lost 0 bases to trimming and J lost 7 bases; unmatched junction nucleotides: 9.

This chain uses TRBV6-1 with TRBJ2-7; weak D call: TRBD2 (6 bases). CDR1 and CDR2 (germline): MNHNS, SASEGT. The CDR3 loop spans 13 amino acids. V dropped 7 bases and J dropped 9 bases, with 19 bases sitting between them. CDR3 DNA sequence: TGTGCCAGCACCTCGGCGGGGCGGGGCTGGCAGTACTTC. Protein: CASTSAGRGWQYF.